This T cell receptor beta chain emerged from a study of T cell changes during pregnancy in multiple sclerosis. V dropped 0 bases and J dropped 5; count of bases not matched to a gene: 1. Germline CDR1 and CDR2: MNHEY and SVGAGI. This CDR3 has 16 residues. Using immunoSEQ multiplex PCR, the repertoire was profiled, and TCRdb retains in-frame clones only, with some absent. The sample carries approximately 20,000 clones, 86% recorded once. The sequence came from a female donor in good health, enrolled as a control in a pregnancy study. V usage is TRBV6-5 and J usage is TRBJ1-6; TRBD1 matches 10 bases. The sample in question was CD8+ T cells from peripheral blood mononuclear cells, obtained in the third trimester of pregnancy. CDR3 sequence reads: CASSYSGTGDNSPLHF. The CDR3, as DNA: TGTGCCAGCAGTTACTCCGGGACAGGGGATAATTCACCCCTCCACTTT.